These T cell receptor beta chains were read from a single sample in a study of CD8+ T cells in alopecia areata. Profiled with immunoSEQ multiplex PCR; TCRdb holds only in-frame clones, not every one. The sample lists some 100,000 clones, 50% to 60% occurring once. Specimen: CD8+ T cells sorted from blood, collected at approximately week 61, from a patient treated with tofacitinib. The receptors originated from a human donor with alopecia areata. Each CDR3 is given with its conserved first and last residue. The D gene is left open where the match is weak. Clone size is shown for a subset of rows, as once, few, many or a class of expanded clone.

CDR3	DNA	J	size	V	D
CASSARSSGGHQETQYF	TGTGCCAGCAGCGCCCGATCTAGCGGGGGGCACCAAGAGACCCAGTACTTC	TRBJ2-5	.	TRBV11-2	TRBD2
CASSPHGSGTDTQYF	TGTGCCAGCAGCCCCCACGGGTCAGGCACAGATACGCAGTATTTT	TRBJ2-3	few	TRBV7-9	.
CASSLERGPGELFF	TGTGCCAGCAGCTTAGAGCGCGGTCCCGGGGAGCTGTTTTTT	TRBJ2-2	.	TRBV11-1	.
CASSSLGTSSTDTQYF	TGTGCCAGCAGTTCCCTTGGGACCTCTAGCACAGATACGCAGTATTTT	TRBJ2-3	.	TRBV28	.
CASSVSPNSPLHF	TGTGCCAGCAGTGTCTCCCCTAATTCACCCCTCCACTTT	TRBJ1-6	.	TRBV28	.
CASSLRDGNQPQHF	TGCGCCAGCAGCCTCCGGGACGGAAATCAGCCCCAGCATTTT	TRBJ1-5	.	TRBV4-1	.
CASSSPGVQETQYF	TGTGCCAGCAGCTCCCCGGGGGTCCAAGAGACCCAGTACTTC	TRBJ2-5	.	TRBV7-8	.
CASSSGEVFSLGAFF	TGTGCCAGCAGTTCCGGCGAAGTCTTCTCCCTAGGAGCTTTCTTT	TRBJ1-1	few	TRBV6-5	.
CASSRGITNTGELFF	TGCGCCAGCAGCCGGGGGATTACGAACACCGGGGAGCTGTTTTTT	TRBJ2-2	few	TRBV4-1	.
CASSQAQAGETQYF	TGTGCCAGCAGCCAAGCTCAGGCGGGCGAGACCCAGTACTTC	TRBJ2-5	.	TRBV14	.
CSVVSGGSTAYEQYF	TGCAGCGTTGTATCGGGGGGCTCAACGGCCTACGAGCAGTACTTC	TRBJ2-7	.	TRBV29-1	.
CASRQDRNSGNTIYF	TGTGCCAGCAGACAGGACAGGAACTCTGGAAACACCATATATTTT	TRBJ1-3	.	TRBV2	TRBD1
CASTPGGGADTQYF	TGTGCCAGCACCCCGGGGGGGGGCGCAGATACGCAGTATTTT	TRBJ2-3	.	TRBV7-3	TRBD2
CASRYSRDKTEAFF	TGCGCCAGCAGATATTCCCGGGACAAAACTGAAGCTTTCTTT	TRBJ1-1	.	TRBV5-1	.
CASSHRVRNEQFF	TGTGCCAGCAGTCACAGGGTTAGGAATGAGCAGTTCTTC	TRBJ2-1	medium-sized	TRBV14	.
CASRADSGELFF	TGTGCCAGCAGAGCAGACTCCGGGGAGCTGTTTTTT	TRBJ2-2	.	TRBV7-9	.
CASSFRAKSYEQYF	TGTGCCAGCAGCTTTCGGGCGAAATCCTACGAGCAGTACTTC	TRBJ2-7	few	TRBV13	.
CASSQDGGIYEQFF	TGTGCCAGCAGCCAAGATGGAGGGATCTATGAGCAGTTCTTC	TRBJ2-1	.	TRBV4-2	.
CASSPPPSGNEQFF	TGTGCCAGCAGCCCCCCGCCTAGTGGAAATGAGCAGTTCTTC	TRBJ2-1	.	TRBV27	.
CASRDSSSYNEQFF	TGTGCCAGCAGGGACAGTAGCTCCTACAATGAGCAGTTCTTC	TRBJ2-1	.	TRBV5-6	.
CASSFYRGVDYGYTF	TGTGCCAGCAGTTTCTACAGGGGAGTGGACTATGGCTACACCTTC	TRBJ1-2	.	TRBV27	TRBD1
CASSTSGPGEQFF	TGTGCCAGCTCAACTAGCGGGCCCGGTGAGCAGTTCTTC	TRBJ2-1	few	TRBV27	TRBD2
CASSLFADGQPQHF	TGCGCCAGCAGCTTGTTTGCAGATGGGCAGCCCCAGCATTTT	TRBJ1-5	.	TRBV5-1	.
CASSFTSGGASGGTDTQYF	TGTGCCAGCAGTTTTACTAGCGGGGGAGCCTCGGGAGGCACAGATACGCAGTATTTT	TRBJ2-3	.	TRBV27	TRBD2
CASSFTTGPFGTQYF	TGCGCCAGCAGCTTCACGACAGGGCCGTTTGGGACCCAGTACTTC	TRBJ2-5	.	TRBV5-1	TRBD1
CASSISTVAGPTYNEQFF	TGTGCCAGTAGTATATCTACCGTAGCGGGGCCAACCTACAATGAGCAGTTCTTC	TRBJ2-1	.	TRBV19	TRBD2
CASSMSGPLLAGELFF	TGTGCCAGTAGTATGAGTGGGCCCCTTCTAGCCGGGGAGCTGTTTTTT	TRBJ2-2	.	TRBV19	.
CASSYRGGTDTQYF	TGTGCCAGCAGTTACCGGGGGGGCACAGATACGCAGTATTTT	TRBJ2-3	few	TRBV6-5	TRBD2
CASSLEGPYNEQFF	TGTGCCAGCAGCTTGGAAGGACCATACAATGAGCAGTTCTTC	TRBJ2-1	.	TRBV5-8	.
CASSSTGTAYEQYF	TGTGCCAGCAGTTCAACCGGGACAGCATACGAGCAGTACTTC	TRBJ2-7	few	TRBV6-5	TRBD1
CSVEGDSEGGETQYF	TGCAGCGTTGAAGGGGACAGTGAAGGGGGAGAGACCCAGTACTTC	TRBJ2-5	.	TRBV29-1	TRBD1
CAWTQQGIGQPQHF	TGTGCCTGGACCCAACAGGGCATTGGTCAGCCCCAGCATTTT	TRBJ1-5	.	TRBV30	.
CASSSRPGTGISYEQYF	TGTGCCAGCAGCTCTAGACCCGGGACAGGGATCTCCTACGAGCAGTACTTC	TRBJ2-7	once	TRBV11-2	TRBD1
CSVEGGVSTDTQYF	TGCAGCGTTGAAGGCGGGGTTAGCACAGATACGCAGTATTTT	TRBJ2-3	.	TRBV29-1	.
CASSLSVEISTDTQYF	TGTGCCAGCAGTTTATCGGTAGAAATTAGCACAGATACGCAGTATTTT	TRBJ2-3	.	TRBV27	.
CASDSGNTIYF	TGTGCCTCCGACTCTGGAAACACCATATATTTT	TRBJ1-3	.	TRBV9	.
CATRQTGMGMDRSNVGYTF	TGTGCCACCCGGCAGACCGGGATGGGGATGGACCGTAGTAATGTCGGCTACACCTTC	TRBJ1-2	.	TRBV6-4	.
CASSLDDGETQYF	TGTGCCAGCAGCTTAGACGACGGGGAGACCCAGTACTTC	TRBJ2-5	.	TRBV7-9	.
CASRSTFRTEAFF	TGTGCCAGCAGGAGCACATTCCGCACTGAAGCTTTCTTT	TRBJ1-1	few	TRBV28	.
CASSSTESSYNEQFF	TGTGCCAGCAGCTCTACAGAGAGCTCCTACAATGAGCAGTTCTTC	TRBJ2-1	.	TRBV7-9	.
CATSRAAGQGYGYTF	TGTGCCACCAGCAGAGCGGCAGGACAGGGTTATGGCTACACCTTC	TRBJ1-2	few	TRBV15	TRBD1
CASSGTNKETQYF	TGTGCCAGCAGCGGGACTAACAAAGAGACCCAGTACTTC	TRBJ2-5	.	TRBV7-9	TRBD2
CASSQKADTQYF	TGCGCCAGCAGCCAAAAAGCAGATACGCAGTATTTT	TRBJ2-3	.	TRBV4-1	.
CASSPTQGLVNTIYF	TGTGCCAGCAGCCCCACACAGGGATTGGTAAACACCATATATTTT	TRBJ1-3	many	TRBV9	.
CASSWTGNAAYEQYF	TGTGCCAGCAGTTGGACAGGGAACGCCGCCTACGAGCAGTACTTC	TRBJ2-7	.	TRBV27	TRBD1
CASSFSGGELFF	TGTGCCAGCAGCTTCAGTGGGGGGGAGCTGTTTTTT	TRBJ2-2	few	TRBV11-1	.
CASGWVSYSGANVLTF	TGTGCTAGTGGGTGGGTTTCCTACTCTGGGGCCAACGTCCTGACTTTC	TRBJ2-6	.	TRBV12-5	.
CASSIAAGPREQYF	TGTGCCAGTAGTATAGCAGCGGGGCCGCGCGAGCAGTACTTC	TRBJ2-7	few	TRBV19	TRBD2
CASSQGANYGYTF	TGTGCCAGCAGTCAGGGAGCTAACTATGGCTACACCTTC	TRBJ1-2	few	TRBV7-9	.
CSVDVGSMNTEAFF	TGCAGCGTTGATGTGGGGTCCATGAACACTGAAGCTTTCTTT	TRBJ1-1	.	TRBV29-1	.
CASSVRTGNNYGYTF	TGCGCCAGCAGCGTAAGGACAGGGAATAACTATGGCTACACCTTC	TRBJ1-2	.	TRBV5-1	TRBD1
CASSYQYNYGYTF	TGTGCCAGCAGTTACCAGTATAACTATGGCTACACCTTC	TRBJ1-2	few	TRBV6-5	.
CASSFGTGELFF	TGTGCCAGCAGCTTCGGTACCGGGGAGCTGTTTTTT	TRBJ2-2	.	TRBV13	.
CASIMESWNEQFF	TGTGCCAGCATCATGGAAAGCTGGAATGAGCAGTTCTTC	TRBJ2-1	.	TRBV7-9	.
CAWSVLPNYGYTF	TGTGCCTGGAGTGTACTGCCTAACTATGGCTACACCTTC	TRBJ1-2	few	TRBV30	.
CATSRATSGTEAFF	TGTGCCACCAGCAGAGCCACCTCGGGGACTGAAGCTTTCTTT	TRBJ1-1	.	TRBV15	.
CASSLAVGETQYF	TGTGCCAGCAGTTTAGCGGTGGGAGAGACCCAGTACTTC	TRBJ2-5	.	TRBV27	.